These 13 T cell receptor beta chains were all obtained from the same sample, sequenced in a study of blood T cell repertoires in COVID-19. Libraries were prepared by immunoSEQ multiplex PCR; TCRdb keeps only in-frame clonotypes and omits some of them. This sample has approximately 170,000 clones, with more than 70% found just once. The sequenced sample was peripheral blood. Receptor source: a woman aged 70 to 79 who had recovered from COVID-19.

V usage is TRBV30 and J usage is TRBJ1-6, with TRBD1 matching over 7 bases. This CDR3 region has 18 residues. Germline trimming cut 4 bases from V and 7 bases from J; bases unmatched to any gene: 19. From germline, CDR1 is GTSNPN and CDR2 SVGIG (reference sequence). CDR3 sequence: CAWNPGTVWDVRNSPLHF. CDR3 bases: TGTGCCTGGAATCCCGGGACAGTATGGGACGTGCGGAATTCACCCCTCCACTTT.

The chain is built from TRBV5-4 and TRBJ1-6; perhaps TRBD1 as D (6 bases). CDR3 size: 13 residues. Trimming took 4 bases from V and 10 from J, leaving 12 bases between them. Germline assignment: CDR1 SGHNT and CDR2 YYREEE (reference sequence). In nucleotides, the CDR3 is TGTGCCAGCAGCCTTGACAGGAGCTCACCCCTCCACTTT. It encodes CASSLDRSSPLHF.

The chain couples TRBV5-1 to TRBJ1-2, with 10 bases identical to TRBD1. Germline trimming cut 4 bases from V and 4 bases from J; bases unmatched to any gene: 19. CDR3 length: 19 residues. CDR1 and CDR2 (germline): SGHRS, YFSETQ. For the CDR3, the DNA is TGCGCCAGCAGCCGCCCCCCCGGGACAGGGGTCTCCTCACCCTATGGCTACACCTTC. Translated, it gives CASSRPPGTGVSSPYGYTF.

The V and J genes are TRBV18 and TRBJ1-1, with TRBD1 matching over 7 bases. In germline, CDR1 is KGHSH, CDR2 LQKENI. This CDR3 has 14 amino acids. V gave up 6 bases and J gave up 9 bases; unmatched junction bases: 13. CDR3 coding DNA: TGTGCCAGCTCCCCGGCTGGGCAGGGGGGAAAAGCTTTCTTT. Translated, it gives CASSPAGQGGKAFF.

The chain joins TRBV18 to TRBJ1-5; D call uncertain. Germline CDR1 reads KGHSH; CDR2 reads LQKENI. Trimming took off 3 bases at V and 1 base at J, with 7 bases between the two ends. The CDR3 is 14 amino acids. CDR3 DNA: TGTGCCAGCTCACCGGCATCCAGCAATCAGCCCCAGCATTTT. It specifies CASSPASSNQPQHF.

This chain's CDR3 is CASSLNRGTGNLYEQYF. CDR3 sequence (DNA): TGTGCCAGCTCACTGAACCGGGGGACAGGGAACCTTTACGAGCAGTACTTC. This chain joins TRBV18 and TRBJ2-7; 9 positions agree with TRBD1. Germline V gene data show CDR1 as KGHSH and CDR2 as LQKENI. Germline trimming cut 4 bases from V and 4 bases from J; bases unmatched to any gene: 14. CDR3 length equals 17 residues.

This chain connects TRBV15 to TRBJ2-5, with TRBD2 identical over 9 bases. The germline V gene encodes CDR1 LNHNV and CDR2 YYDKDF (reference sequence). Trimming removed 3 bases from V and 2 bases from J; junction bases left unmatched: 4. The CDR3 runs 15 residues. The CDR3 here is CATSRDLAGQETQYF. The CDR3 nucleotides read TGTGCCACCAGCAGGGACCTAGCGGGGCAAGAGACCCAGTACTTC.

This chain joins TRBV7-9 and TRBJ1-6; 7 nucleotides line up with TRBD1. The CDR3 is made up of 16 amino acids. The ends lost 4 bases at V and 8 bases at J; junction bases unmatched: 11. Germline CDR1 is SEHNR and CDR2 is FQNEAQ (reference sequence). CDR3 in amino acids: CASSSRDSGTDSPLHF. The CDR3 nucleotides read TGTGCCAGCAGCTCCCGGGACAGTGGAACTGATTCACCCCTCCACTTT. Supplemented by reference TRBV7-9 and TRBJ1-6, the full variable domain reads DTGVSQNPRHKITKRGQNVTFRCDPISEHNRLYWYRQTLGQGPEFLTYFQNEAQLEKSRLLSDRFSAERPKGSFSTLEIQRTEQGDSAMYLCASSSRDSGTDSPLHFGNGTRLTVT.

This chain joins TRBV7-3 and TRBJ2-5; 8 bases map to TRBD1. The germline V gene has CDR1 SGHTA and CDR2 FQGTGA. J lost 1 base, V lost 2 bases, and 3 bases had no gene match. This CDR3 region has 15 residues. The DNA for the CDR3 is TGTGCCAGCAGCTTACGAGGACAGGGCCAAGAGACCCAGTACTTC. Protein sequence: CASSLRGQGQETQYF. The whole variable domain, remainder taken from reference TRBV7-3 and TRBJ2-5, is GAGVSQTPSNKVTEKGKYVELRCDPISGHTALYWYRQSLGQGPEFLIYFQGTGAADDSGLPNDRFFAVRPEGSVSTLKIQRTERGDSAVYLCASSLRGQGQETQYFGPGTRLLVL.

The chain is built from TRBV9 and TRBJ2-3, with a tentative D call TRBD2 (5 bases). The CDR3 is 15 residues long. The germline CDR1 and CDR2 sequences are SGDLS and YYNGEE. V was clipped by 4 bases and J by 1 base, with 13 bases between them. Here the CDR3 reads CASSSHVRGTDTQYF. The DNA for the CDR3 is TGTGCCAGCAGCTCCCATGTGCGGGGCACAGATACGCAGTATTTT.

This clone was seen just once. The CDR3 reads CATRPLGEPYEQYF. The CDR3 region has the DNA TGTGCCACCCGACCCCTAGGGGAACCCTACGAGCAGTACTTC. This chain joins TRBV6-5 and TRBJ2-7; weak D call: TRBD1 (5 bases). The CDR3 is 14 residues long. V was clipped by 10 bases and J by 2 bases, with 18 bases between them. CDR1 MNHEY and CDR2 SVGAGI come from the germline V gene.

Here the CDR3 reads CASSRGYGYTF. DNA for the CDR3: TGTGCCAGCAGCCGGGGCTATGGCTACACCTTC. The chain links TRBV11-1 to TRBJ1-2; D gene uncertain. Germline V CDR1 and CDR2: SGHAT, FQDESV (reference sequence). The length of the CDR3 is 11 residues. Trimming pared 5 bases from V and 4 bases from J, leaving 5 bases between.

The gene calls are TRBV19 and TRBJ2-3, with 12 bases identical to TRBD2. CDR1 is LNHDA, CDR2 SQIVND, per germline (reference sequence). The CDR3 is 19 amino acids. The trim removed 0 bases at V and 4 bases at J, leaving 11 bases unmatched. In DNA, the CDR3 is TGTGCCAGTAGTATAGAGGCTAGCGGGGGGGCGGGGGCCCCAGATACGCAGTATTTT. Protein sequence: CASSIEASGGAGAPDTQYF.